This T cell receptor beta chain derives from a study of T cells in Graves' hyperthyroidism and ophthalmopathy. Background on the study: Before treatment of any kind, peripheral blood was taken at initial diagnosis.

This clonotype was detected many times. Its target is not known. It was RNA transcripts that yielded the amplified TCR beta CDR3 regions. RT-PCR in the first round (using the HTBI primer set) targeted the TCR CDR3. TCRdb re-called the multiplex PCR reads through MiXCR, storing one row per CDR3 protein. The table lists around 300,000 distinct CDR3 sequences, approximately 15% of them singletons. Exclusion followed for patients with uncontrolled infection, other autoimmune disease, pregnancy or lactation. There are 14 residues in the CDR3. Per germline, CDR1 SGHAT and CDR2 FQNNGV. Trimming removed 3 bases at V and 5 bases at J, with 11 bases between. Broader study findings: The blood repertoire included most of the expanded thyroid clonotypes above 0.001. Before onset, by a median of around six months, the model predicted ophthalmopathy.

The TCR originated in a woman aged 40 to 50 with Graves' hyperthyroidism. Sequencing was performed on blood. The chain recombines TRBV11-2 with TRBJ2-4; possibly TRBD1 for D (5 bases). The CDR3 loop reads CASSFTRAENIQYF. The CDR3 nucleotides read TGTGCCAGCAGCTTCACCAGGGCGGAAAACATTCAGTACTTC.